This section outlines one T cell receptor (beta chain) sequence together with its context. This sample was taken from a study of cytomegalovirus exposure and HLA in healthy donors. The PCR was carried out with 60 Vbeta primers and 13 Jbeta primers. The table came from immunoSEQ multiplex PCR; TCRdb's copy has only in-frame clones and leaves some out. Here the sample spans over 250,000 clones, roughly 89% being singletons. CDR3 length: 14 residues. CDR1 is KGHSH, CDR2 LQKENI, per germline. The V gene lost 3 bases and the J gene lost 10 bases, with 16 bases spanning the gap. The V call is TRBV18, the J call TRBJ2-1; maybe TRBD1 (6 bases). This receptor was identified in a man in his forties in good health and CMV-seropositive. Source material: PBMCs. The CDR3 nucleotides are TGTGCCAGCTCACCGGACAGAGGGACAATGGAGCAGTTCTTC. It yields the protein CASSPDRGTMEQFF.